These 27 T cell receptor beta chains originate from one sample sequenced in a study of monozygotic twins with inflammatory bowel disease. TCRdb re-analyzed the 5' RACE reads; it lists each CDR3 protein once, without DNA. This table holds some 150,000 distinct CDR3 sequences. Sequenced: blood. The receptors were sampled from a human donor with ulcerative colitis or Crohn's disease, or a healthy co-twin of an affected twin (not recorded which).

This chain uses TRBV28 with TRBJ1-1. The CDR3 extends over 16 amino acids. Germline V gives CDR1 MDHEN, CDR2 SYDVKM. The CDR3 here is CASSLGSGDWGTEAFF.

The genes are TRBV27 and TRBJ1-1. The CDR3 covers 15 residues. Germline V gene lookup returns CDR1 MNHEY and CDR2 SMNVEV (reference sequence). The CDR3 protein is CASSSPPGGNTEAFF.

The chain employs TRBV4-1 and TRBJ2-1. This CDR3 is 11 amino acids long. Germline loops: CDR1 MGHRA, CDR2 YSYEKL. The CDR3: CASSYRNEQFF.

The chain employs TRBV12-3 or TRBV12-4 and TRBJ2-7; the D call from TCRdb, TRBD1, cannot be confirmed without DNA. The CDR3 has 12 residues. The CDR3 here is CASSSRGNEQYF.

CDR3 residues: CRAAADVYNEQFF. The V and J genes are TRBV20-1 and TRBJ2-1; there is no DNA to check the TCRdb D call of TRBD2. The germline V gene has CDR1 DFQATT and CDR2 SNEGSKA (reference sequence). The CDR3 loop spans 13 amino acids.

The CDR3 here is CASRQGSYGYTF. The chain uses TRBV27 and TRBJ1-2; with no DNA, the TCRdb D assignment of TRBD1 cannot be verified. This CDR3 has 12 residues. Germline V CDR1 and CDR2: MNHEY, SMNVEV (reference sequence).

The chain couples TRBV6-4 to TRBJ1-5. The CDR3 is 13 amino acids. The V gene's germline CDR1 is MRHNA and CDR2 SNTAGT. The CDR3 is CASSVEENQPQHF.

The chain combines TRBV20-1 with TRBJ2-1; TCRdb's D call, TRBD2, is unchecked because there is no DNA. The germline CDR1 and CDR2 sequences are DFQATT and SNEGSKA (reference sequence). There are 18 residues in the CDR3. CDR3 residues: CSARELAGGPWRVNEQFF.

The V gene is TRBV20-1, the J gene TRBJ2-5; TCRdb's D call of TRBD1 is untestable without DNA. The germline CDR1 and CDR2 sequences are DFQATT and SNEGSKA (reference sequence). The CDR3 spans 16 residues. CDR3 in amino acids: CSATARTGARGETQYF.

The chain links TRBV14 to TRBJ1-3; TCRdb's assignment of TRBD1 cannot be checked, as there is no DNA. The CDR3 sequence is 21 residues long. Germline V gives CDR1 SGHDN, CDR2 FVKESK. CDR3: CASSQDAISGTGSYSGNTIYF.

CDR3 loop: CSANREQPQHF. The chain uses TRBV20-1 and TRBJ1-5. The CDR3 totals 11 residues. Germline assignment: CDR1 DFQATT and CDR2 SNEGSKA (reference sequence).

The CDR3 spells CASSATSPSTDTQYF. The rearrangement links TRBV5-6 to TRBJ2-3; TCRdb indicates TRBD2, and absent DNA this call remains unverified. The length of the CDR3 is 15 residues. Per germline, CDR1 SGHDT and CDR2 YYEEEE.

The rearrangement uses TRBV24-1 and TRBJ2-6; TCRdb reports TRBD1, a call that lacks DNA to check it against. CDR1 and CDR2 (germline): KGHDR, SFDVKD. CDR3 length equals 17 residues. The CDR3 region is CATSDLVGEPGANVLTF.

The CDR3 protein is CSASFRWVNQPQHF. J is TRBJ1-5 and V is TRBV20-1. Germline lookup yields CDR1 DFQATT and CDR2 SNEGSKA (reference sequence). The CDR3 runs 14 residues.

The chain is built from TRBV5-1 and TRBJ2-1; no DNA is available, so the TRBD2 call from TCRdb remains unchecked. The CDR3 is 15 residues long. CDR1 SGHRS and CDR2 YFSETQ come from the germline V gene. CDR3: CASSLSLAGVNEQFF.

The CDR3 loop is CASSDRSADTQYF. The chain links TRBV19 to TRBJ2-3. The germline gives CDR1 LNHDA, CDR2 SQIVND (reference sequence). The CDR3 spans 13 residues.

The CDR3 sequence is CALKGNAGYTF. The rearrangement joins TRBV10-3 to TRBJ1-2. The CDR3 contains 11 residues. The germline CDR1 and CDR2 sequences are ENHRY and SYGVKD.

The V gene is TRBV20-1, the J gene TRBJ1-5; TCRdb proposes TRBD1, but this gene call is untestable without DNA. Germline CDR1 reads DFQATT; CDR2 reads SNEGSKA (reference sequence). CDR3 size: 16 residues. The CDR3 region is CSAALGGAVRNQPQHF.

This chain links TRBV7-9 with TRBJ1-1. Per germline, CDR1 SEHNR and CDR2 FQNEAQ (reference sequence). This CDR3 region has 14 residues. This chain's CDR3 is CASSLDAVNTEAFF.

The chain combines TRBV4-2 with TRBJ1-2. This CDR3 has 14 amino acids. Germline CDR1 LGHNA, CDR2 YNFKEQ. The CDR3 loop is CASSKERSNYGYTF.

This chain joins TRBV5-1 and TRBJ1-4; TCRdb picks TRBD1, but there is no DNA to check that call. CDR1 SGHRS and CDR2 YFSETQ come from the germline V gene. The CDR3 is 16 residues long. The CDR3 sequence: CASSLDRGPVNEKLFF.

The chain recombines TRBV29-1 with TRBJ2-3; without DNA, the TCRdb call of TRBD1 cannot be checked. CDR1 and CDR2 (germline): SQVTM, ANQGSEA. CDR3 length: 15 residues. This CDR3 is CSVVRRDRKTDTQYF.

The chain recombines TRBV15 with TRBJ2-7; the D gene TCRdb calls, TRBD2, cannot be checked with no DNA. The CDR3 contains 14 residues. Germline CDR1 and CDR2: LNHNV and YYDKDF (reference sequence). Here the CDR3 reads CATSRGSPPYEQYF. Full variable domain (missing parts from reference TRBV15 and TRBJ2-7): DAMVIQNPRYQVTQFGKPVTLSCSQTLNHNVMYWYQQKSSQAPKLLFHYYDKDFNNEADTPDNFQSRRPNTSFCFLDIRSPGLGDTAMYLCATSRGSPPYEQYFGPGTRLTVT.

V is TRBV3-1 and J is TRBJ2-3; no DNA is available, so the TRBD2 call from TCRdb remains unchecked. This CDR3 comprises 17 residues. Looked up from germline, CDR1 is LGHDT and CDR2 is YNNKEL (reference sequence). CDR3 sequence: CASSQVGVAGSTDTQYF.

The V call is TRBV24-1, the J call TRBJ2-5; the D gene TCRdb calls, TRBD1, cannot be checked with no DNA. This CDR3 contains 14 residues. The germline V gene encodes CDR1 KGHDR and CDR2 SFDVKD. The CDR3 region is CATSDFFGRTGEYF.

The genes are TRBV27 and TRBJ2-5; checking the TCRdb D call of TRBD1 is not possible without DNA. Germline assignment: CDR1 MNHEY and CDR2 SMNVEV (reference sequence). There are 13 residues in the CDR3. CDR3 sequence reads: CASRLQGTETQYF.

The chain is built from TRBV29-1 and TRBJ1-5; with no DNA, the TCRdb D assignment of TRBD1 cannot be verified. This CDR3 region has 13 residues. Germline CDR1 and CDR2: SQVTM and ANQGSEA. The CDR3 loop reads CSVGHRGGQPQHF. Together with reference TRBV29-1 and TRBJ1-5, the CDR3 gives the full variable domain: SAVISQKPSRDICQRGTSLTIQCQVDSQVTMMFWYRQQPGQSLTLIATANQGSEATYESGFVIDKFPISRPNLTFSTLTVSNMSPEDSSIYLCSVGHRGGQPQHFGDGTRLSIL.